This T cell receptor (beta chain) stems from a study of T-cell reconstitution after alpha-beta-depleted transplantation in children (TCRdb year 2016). Concerning the study at large: The study quantitatively tracked T-cell immune reconstitution after TCRalphabeta/CD19-depleted allogeneic hematopoietic cell transplantation in children using TCR repertoire profiling.

The CDR3 runs 13 residues from the cysteine to the phenylalanine. The retained sequence is limited to the CDR3, 39 bases, with the frame set at the first base. From V the trimming removes 7 bases and from J it removes 5 bases, while the gene matches leave 7 bases of the junction unaccounted for. The germline V gene provides CDR1 MNHNS and CDR2 SASEGT. Libraries came from PCR. The sample was run on an Illumina HiSeq 2500. To normalize quantification of the TCRbeta repertoire, the TCR libraries were built with molecular barcoding that relied on unique molecular identifiers. TCRdb passed the public sequencing reads through fastp at Q25 and MiXCR, retaining productive beta sequences. Rows are unified per CDR3 protein, each entry keeping the most common DNA and genes. The sample table records 500,000 to 600,000 distinct CDR3 sequences; less than 35% of these occur just once. Together, the top ten hold 2% to 2.5% of the sample.

This clonotype was recorded a few times. Its binding antigen is unknown. The input lacks base qualities; no much larger clone sits a single base away. Sequenced here: PBMCs from the stem cell graft donor, sampled from the stem cell graft. The chain is made from TRBV6-1 and TRBJ2-7; TRBD2 agrees with 8 junctional bases. This TCR was sampled from a human donor who donated a stem cell graft to a child with aplastic anemia. The nucleotides are TGTGCCAGCACTATAAGCGGGAGACACGAGCAGTACTTC. This translates into CASTISGRHEQYF.